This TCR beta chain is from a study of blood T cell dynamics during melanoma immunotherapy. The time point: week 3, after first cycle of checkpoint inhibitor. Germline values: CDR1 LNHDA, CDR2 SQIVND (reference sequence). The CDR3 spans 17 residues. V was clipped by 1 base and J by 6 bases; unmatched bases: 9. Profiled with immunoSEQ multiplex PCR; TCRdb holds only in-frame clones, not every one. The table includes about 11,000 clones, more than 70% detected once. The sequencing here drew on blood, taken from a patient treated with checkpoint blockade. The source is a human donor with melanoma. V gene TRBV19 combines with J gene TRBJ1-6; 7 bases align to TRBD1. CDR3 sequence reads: CASSIAWDSLFNSPLHF. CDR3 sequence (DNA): TGTGCCAGTAGTATAGCTTGGGACAGTCTTTTTAATTCACCCCTCCACTTT.